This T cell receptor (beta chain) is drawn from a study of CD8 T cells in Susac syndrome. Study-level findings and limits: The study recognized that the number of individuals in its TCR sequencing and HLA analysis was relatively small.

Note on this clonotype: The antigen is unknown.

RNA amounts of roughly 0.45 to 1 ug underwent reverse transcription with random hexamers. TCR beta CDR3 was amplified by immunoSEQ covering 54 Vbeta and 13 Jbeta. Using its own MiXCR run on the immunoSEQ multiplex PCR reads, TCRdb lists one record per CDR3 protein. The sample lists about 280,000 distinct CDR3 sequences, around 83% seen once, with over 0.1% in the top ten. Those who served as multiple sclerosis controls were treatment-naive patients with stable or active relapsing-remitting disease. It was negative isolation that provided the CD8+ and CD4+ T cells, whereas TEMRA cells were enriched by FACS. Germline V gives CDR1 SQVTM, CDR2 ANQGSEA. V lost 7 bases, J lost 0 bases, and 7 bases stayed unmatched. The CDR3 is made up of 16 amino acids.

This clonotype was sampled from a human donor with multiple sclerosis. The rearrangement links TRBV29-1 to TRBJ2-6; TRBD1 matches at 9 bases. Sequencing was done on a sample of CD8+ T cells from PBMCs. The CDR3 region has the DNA TGCAGCGCACAGGGGGCCTCTAGCTCTGGGGCCAACGTCCTGACTTTC. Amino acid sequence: CSAQGASSSGANVLTF. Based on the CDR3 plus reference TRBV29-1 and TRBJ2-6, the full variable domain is SAVISQKPSRDICQRGTSLTIQCQVDSQVTMMFWYRQQPGQSLTLIATANQGSEATYESGFVIDKFPISRPNLTFSTLTVSNMSPEDSSIYLCSAQGASSSGANVLTFGAGSRLTVL.